This T cell receptor (beta chain) was retrieved from a study of blood T cell repertoires in COVID-19 (dated by TCRdb to 2018 to 2021). Broadly, across the study: Collaborator samples came from the United States, Italy and Spain and covered acute and convalescent phases of COVID-19. The prospective study material was composed of cDNA or gDNA derived from T cells, B-cell-depleted T cells, or PBMCs. The dataset comprised deeply sampled blood TCRbeta repertoires from subjects exposed to, actively infected with, or recovered from COVID-19. The repertoires were released in a freely available public database intended as a resource for research on the immune response to SARS-CoV-2. Samples were obtained from the ongoing ImmuneRACE study (first 160 participants) and from 1,000 to 1,500 subjects provided by 6 global collaborators. The sample metadata nearly always contained a de-identified subject ID, COVID-19 status, age in years and sex. Where available, HLA class I and class II types were taken from metadata supplied by the sample provider and were not determined by assay-based typing. What the work shows at the level of the full study, not this receptor alone: How much clinical and demographic metadata was included differed by source and by participant, and the metadata was provided uncurated.

The CDR1 and CDR2 encoded by the germline V gene (reference sequence) are LGHDT and YNNKEL. V was cut back by 5 bases and J by 3 bases, leaving a gap of 14 bases between them. Its CDR3 holds 14 amino acids, cysteine through phenylalanine. Just CDR3 DNA is preserved here, 42 bases in frame from base 1. TCRbeta CDR3 regions were amplified from genomic DNA by means of the immunoSEQ Assay, a bias-controlled multiplex PCR. As for the authors' bioinformatics: Within the assay, amplification of reference gene primers was used to estimate how many nucleated cells each sample contained. Sequence reads were collapsed and filtered to measure the absolute abundance of every unique TCRbeta CDR3 rearrangement. For each sample, productive Simpson clonality was calculated as the square root of Simpson's diversity index across productive rearrangements. The immuneACCESS repertoire file appears here via TCRdb, limited to in-frame rearrangements. These files lack a portion of the clones; in checked studies, under half of the deficit traces to unresolved V genes, and the cause of the others is not known. V, J and clone size were drawn from that table, and D and trimming were deduced from the DNA. Within this sample are around 270,000 clones, with around 89% of them counted one time only. Roughly 4.8% of the sample comes from the top ten.

Collaborating institutions collected whole blood in K2EDTA tubes following their own protocols. For TCRbeta analysis, collaborator samples were shipped as frozen whole blood, as isolated PBMCs, or as DNA extracted from either sample type. With respect to this clone: The antigen this receptor binds is unknown. No clone much larger than this one lies a single base away; base qualities are absent.

The TCR was taken from a man aged 35 to 55 with acute or convalescent COVID-19. The sequence links TRBV3-1 (or the pseudogene TRBV3-2) to TRBJ2-7; D gene: possibly TRBD2, on 5 matching bases. Sequenced input: peripheral blood. This receptor carries the CDR3 CASSGRELFYEQYF. The DNA is as follows: TGTGCCAGCAGCGGCCGGGAACTATTCTACGAGCAGTACTTC.